A single sample is the source of the 23 T cell receptor beta chains below, sequenced in a study of CD8+CD57+ T cells in acquired aplastic anemia (dated by TCRdb to the late 2010s). Expansion of CD8+CD57+ cells had been shown by flow cytometry in the patients chosen for sequencing. Sequencing relied on an Illumina HiSeq 2000. Profiling of TCR beta VDJ combinations and CDR3 sequences used genomic DNA as the template. The public sequencing data were trimmed at Q25 with fastp and processed into clonotypes with MiXCR by TCRdb, which kept only in-frame beta chains. When rows share a CDR3 protein, they turn into one entry using the most common DNA and genes. The sample data list around 430,000 distinct CDR3 sequences, and around 30% of these were observed just once. Clones ranked in the top ten supply 0.7% to 1% of the sample. Sequencing was carried out using sorted CD4+, CD8+, or CD8+CD57+ T cells (not recorded which) from PBMCs. The receptors come from a human donor with aplastic anemia.

This clonotype was counted at least ten times. The genes are TRBV15 and TRBJ2-7; 7 bases match TRBD2. Looked up from germline, CDR1 is LNHNV and CDR2 is YYDKDF (reference sequence). This CDR3 is 15 amino acids long. Trimming at V came to 0 bases and at J to 2 bases, leaving 4 bases not matched to a gene. Written as DNA, the CDR3 is TGTGCCACCAGCAGAGATCGGGGGGAGGCCTACGAGCAGTACTTC. Its protein is CATSRDRGEAYEQYF.

As concerns this clonotype: This sequence may be a read error, since a much larger clone differs from it by one base. The chain carries TRBV20-1 and TRBJ1-6, with no clear D. CDR1 is DFQATT and CDR2 is SNEGSKA in the germline V gene (reference sequence). This CDR3 contains 14 residues. The CDR3 loop reads CSTREPDAHSPLHF. The DNA of the CDR3 is TGCAGTACTAGGGAGCCAGACGCACATTCACCCCTCCACTTT.

This clonotype was counted many times. The chain combines TRBV10-3 with TRBJ1-1; TRBD1 might be the D (6 bases). V was cut by 7 bases and J by 1 base, with 10 bases left in between. The CDR3 extends over 13 amino acids. The germline gives CDR1 ENHRY, CDR2 SYGVKD. The CDR3 protein is CAITGGQNTEAFF. CDR3 in DNA: TGTGCCATCACCGGGGGGCAGAACACTGAAGCTTTCTTT.

The chain couples TRBV5-1 to TRBJ2-5; perhaps D is TRBD1 or TRBD2 (5 bases each). This CDR3 is built from 14 residues. CDR1 is SGHRS and CDR2 is YFSETQ in the germline V gene. V shed 0 bases and J shed 4 bases, with 10 bases lying between them. Here the CDR3 reads CASSLVAGTETQYF. CDR3 sequence (DNA): TGCGCCAGCAGCTTGGTCGCAGGGACAGAGACCCAGTACTTC.

This clonotype has more than one count but fewer than ten. This chain connects TRBV9 to TRBJ1-1; D gene unclear. This CDR3 region has 15 residues. Trimming cost V 3 bases and J 0 bases, with 12 bases left between them. Germline CDR1 SGDLS, CDR2 YYNGEE. CDR3 residues: CASSGGVSMNTEAFF. The CDR3 DNA is TGTGCCAGCAGCGGTGGCGTATCCATGAACACTGAAGCTTTCTTT. The variable domain in full, with the rest retrieved from reference TRBV9 and TRBJ1-1, is DSGVTQTPKHLITATGQRVTLRCSPRSGDLSVYWYQQSLDQGLQFLIQYYNGEERAKGNILERFSAQQFPDLHSELNLSSLELGDSALYFCASSGGVSMNTEAFFGQGTRLTVV.

This clonotype was detected ten times or more. The J gene is TRBJ2-7, the V gene TRBV20-1, with D perhaps TRBD1 or TRBD2 (5 bases each). The CDR3 consists of 15 residues. The germline V gene encodes CDR1 DFQATT and CDR2 SNEGSKA (reference sequence). Between the trimmed V and J ends, which lost 5 bases and 0 bases, there was a span of 17 bases. CDR3 loop: CSAGWGRRSSYEQYF. The CDR3 nucleotides read TGCAGTGCTGGGTGGGGACGGAGGAGCTCCTACGAGCAGTACTTC.

The chain combines TRBV27 with TRBJ2-5; D not resolved. V was cut by 3 bases and J by 11 bases, with 4 bases left in between. The CDR3 is made up of 9 amino acids. Germline lookup yields CDR1 MNHEY and CDR2 SMNVEV (reference sequence). Here the CDR3 reads CASSFGQYF. The DNA for the CDR3 is TGTGCCAGCAGTTTCGGACAGTACTTC.

This clonotype was counted a few times. The chain combines TRBV7-8 with TRBJ2-7; D is perhaps TRBD1 (6 bases). V dropped 0 bases and J dropped 3 bases, with 15 bases sitting between them. Per the germline V gene, CDR1 is SGHVS and CDR2 is FQNEAQ. This CDR3 region has 16 residues. The CDR3 nucleotides are TGTGCCAGCAGCTTAGCACCCAGGACAGCCGACTACGAGCAGTACTTC. Translating gives CASSLAPRTADYEQYF. The variable domain in full, completed from reference TRBV7-8 and TRBJ2-7, reads GAGVSQSPRYKVAKRGQDVALRCDPISGHVSLFWYQQALGQGPEFLTYFQNEAQLDKSGLPSDRFFAERPEGSVSTLKIQRTQQEDSAVYLCASSLAPRTADYEQYFGPGTRLTVT.

In its sample, this clonotype was seen many times. The chain joins TRBV12-3 or TRBV12-4 to TRBJ2-7; tentatively, D is TRBD2 (6 bases). The CDR3 runs 16 residues. The ends were cut back, 8 bases at V and 2 bases at J, with 22 bases in the middle. DNA for the CDR3: TGTGCCAGCTCGCCAAGGCGGGCTAGCGCTACCTACGAGCAGTACTTC. The encoded protein is CASSPRRASATYEQYF.

This chain connects TRBV2 to TRBJ2-7; 12 nucleotides align to TRBD2. The V gene end was trimmed by 5 bases and the J gene end by 6 bases; junction bases not matched to a gene: 2. Germline CDR1 SNHLY, CDR2 FYNNEI. CDR3 length equals 13 residues. The CDR3 nucleotides are TGTGCCAGCAGTCCTAGCGGGGGGGCCGAGCAGTACTTC. Encoded protein: CASSPSGGAEQYF.

This clonotype came up a few times. The chain combines TRBV25-1 with TRBJ2-7, with TRBD1 matching 10 bases. Germline CDR1 and CDR2: MGHDK and SYGVNS. The V gene end was trimmed by 6 bases and the J gene end by 2 bases; junction bases not matched to a gene: 13. This CDR3 spans 17 amino acids. The CDR3 loop is CASSLVVGTGDAYEQYF. The CDR3 region has the DNA TGTGCCAGCAGCTTAGTAGTTGGGACAGGGGATGCCTACGAGCAGTACTTC.

This chain joins TRBV18 and TRBJ1-3; 7 positions agree with TRBD1. This CDR3 region has 16 residues. Germline CDR1 reads KGHSH; CDR2 reads LQKENI. V trimming: 6 bases; J trimming: 0 bases; junction bases outside the gene matches: 8. CDR3 in amino acids: CASSYGGQLSGNTIYF. The CDR3 DNA reads as TGTGCCAGCTCGTACGGGGGACAGCTCTCTGGAAACACCATATATTTT.

This clonotype showed up many times. The V gene is TRBV7-2, the J gene TRBJ1-5; 7 positions agree with TRBD1. This CDR3 region has 14 residues. V was pared by 4 bases and J by 6 bases, with 6 bases of the junction left unmatched. In germline, CDR1 is SGHTA, CDR2 FQGNSA. CDR3 loop: CASSSLAGGQPQHF. DNA for the CDR3: TGTGCCAGCAGCTCCTTAGCAGGGGGTCAGCCCCAGCATTTT.

This clonotype was found many times. The gene calls are TRBV5-6 and TRBJ2-7; TRBD1 aligns across 7 bases. J was trimmed by 5 bases and V by 2 bases; bases with no gene match: 7. CDR3 size: 14 residues. Germline V gene sequence: CDR1 SGHDT, CDR2 YYEEEE. The CDR3 coding sequence is TGTGCCAGCAGCTTCAGGGGGTTGATGGACGAGCAGTACTTC. It is translated as CASSFRGLMDEQYF.

Many counts were recorded for this clonotype. The chain uses TRBV12-3 or TRBV12-4 and TRBJ1-5; tentatively, D is TRBD1 (5 bases). The CDR3 spans 15 residues. V shed 5 bases and J shed 1 base, with 12 bases lying between them. CDR3 protein: CASSDWWDSNQPQHF. The DNA for the CDR3 is TGTGCCAGCAGTGACTGGTGGGACAGCAATCAGCCCCAGCATTTT.

There are a few counts of this clonotype. V and J are TRBV27 and TRBJ1-5; TRBD1 might be the D (5 bases). The CDR3 is 14 residues long. V lost 2 bases, J lost 9 bases, and 14 bases lay in between. CDR1 and CDR2 (germline): MNHEY, SMNVEV (reference sequence). CDR3 in DNA: TGTGCCAGCAGTTTAGAGAGGGGACGAGGGCCCCAGCATTTT. Translated: CASSLERGRGPQHF.

The chain recombines TRBV24-1 with TRBJ2-7; a weak D match, TRBD2 (6 bases). The CDR3 runs 12 residues. V was trimmed by 7 bases and J by 6 bases, leaving 12 bases between them. The germline CDR1 and CDR2 sequences are KGHDR and SFDVKD. CDR3 sequence (DNA): TGTGCCACCAGCGGGGGACTTGGCGAGCAGTACTTC. Amino acid sequence: CATSGGLGEQYF.

This clonotype was detected a few times. This chain links TRBV4-1 with TRBJ2-2, with D unresolved. V lost 2 bases and J 0 bases, leaving 10 bases between the germline ends. Germline V gene data show CDR1 as MGHRA and CDR2 as YSYEKL. The CDR3 spans 16 residues. The chain's CDR3 is CASSQWVSTNTGELFF. The CDR3 bases are TGCGCCAGCAGCCAATGGGTCAGTACGAACACCGGGGAGCTGTTTTTT.

This clonotype was seen just once. One end of the junction does not line up with germline, which may come from a read error. The chain carries TRBV12-3 or TRBV12-4 and TRBJ2-1; 9 bases fit TRBD1. This CDR3 has 15 amino acids. The CDR3 reads CASRKQGAPREVNSF. The DNA of the CDR3 is TGTGCCAGCAGAAAACAGGGGGCTCCTCGCGAAGTCAACAGCTTC.

The rearrangement joins TRBV10-2 to TRBJ1-5, with D tentatively TRBD1 (6 bases). The germline V gene encodes CDR1 WSHSY and CDR2 SAAADI. The CDR3 extends over 15 amino acids. V was shortened by 3 bases and J by 6 bases, with 15 bases between the two germline ends. CDR3 DNA: TGCGCCAGCAGTGATAGGGCAGGGGATGGTCAGCCCCAGCATTTT. This sequence encodes CASSDRAGDGQPQHF.

The chain joins TRBV10-3 to TRBJ1-5, with 8 bases matching TRBD1. J gave up 2 bases and V 2 bases, and 5 bases lay outside the gene matches. Germline V gene lookup returns CDR1 ENHRY and CDR2 SYGVKD. The CDR3 has 16 amino acids. The DNA of the CDR3 is TGTGCCATCAGTGAGCAGGGGGCATATGGCAATCAGCCCCAGCATTTT. The encoded protein is CAISEQGAYGNQPQHF.

This clonotype turned up a few times. One end of the junction varies from germline; a read error may be responsible. This chain joins TRBV24-1 and TRBJ1-6, with TRBD1 matching over 7 bases. Looked up from germline, CDR1 is KGHDR and CDR2 is SFDVKD. The CDR3 covers 14 residues. CDR3 region: CASSPRDRNSPLHF. CDR3 in DNA: TGTGCCAGCAGTCCGCGGGACAGAAATTCACCCCTCCACTTT.

The chain employs TRBV19 and TRBJ2-1, with 7 bases matching TRBD1. V lost 9 bases, J lost 9 bases, and 14 bases stayed unmatched. Germline values: CDR1 LNHDA, CDR2 SQIVND (reference sequence). This CDR3 is 14 amino acids long. For the CDR3, the DNA is TGTGCCAGCAGCTTGGCTAAGGGGGCCCCTGAGCAGTTCTTC. Protein sequence: CASSLAKGAPEQFF. The variable domain in full, completed from reference TRBV19 and TRBJ2-1, reads DGGITQSPKYLFRKEGQNVTLSCEQNLNHDAMYWYRQDPGQGLRLIYYSQIVNDFQKGDIAEGYSVSREKKESFPLTVTSAQKNPTAFYLCASSLAKGAPEQFFGPGTRLTVL.